A single sample is the source of the 20 T cell receptor beta chains below, sequenced in a study of shared T cell receptors in the human thymus. Using immunoSEQ multiplex PCR, the repertoire was profiled, and TCRdb retains in-frame clones only, with some absent. Of about 500,000 clones in the sample, around 82% were seen once. The data were also submitted as part of a second study, on human thymus T cells.

Sequencing was performed on thymocytes. Source of these receptors: a boy younger than two with a congenital heart defect.

This sequence joins TRBV10-3 and TRBJ1-3; no clear D gene. This CDR3 is built from 13 residues. Germline V lookup: CDR1 ENHRY, CDR2 SYGVKD. V shed 0 bases and J shed 9 bases, with 9 bases lying between them. The CDR3 coding sequence is TGTGCCATCAGTGAGTCTGGCGGGAGCACCATATATTTT. It is translated as CAISESGGSTIYF.

The rearrangement joins TRBV6-5 to TRBJ1-5; perhaps TRBD1 as D (5 bases). Between the trimmed V and J ends, which lost 5 bases and 3 bases, there was a span of 14 bases. The CDR3 loop spans 15 amino acids. Germline V gene sequence: CDR1 MNHEY, CDR2 SVGAGI. The CDR3 region has the DNA TGTGCCAGCAGTCGAATGGACAAGGACAATCAGCCCCAGCATTTT. Encoded protein: CASSRMDKDNQPQHF.

CDR3 protein: CSASAVGEQFF. DNA for the CDR3: TGCAGTGCCTCGGCGGTTGGTGAGCAGTTCTTC. The V call is TRBV20-1, the J call TRBJ2-1; unclear D gene. The CDR3 is made up of 11 amino acids. The germline CDR1 and CDR2 sequences are DFQATT and SNEGSKA (reference sequence). Trimming removed 6 bases at V and 9 bases at J, with 12 bases between.

The J gene is TRBJ2-3, the V gene TRBV2, with no clear D. The CDR3 is made up of 16 amino acids. V was pared by 0 bases and J by 1 base, with 11 bases between. The germline V gene encodes CDR1 SNHLY and CDR2 FYNNEI. This CDR3 reads CASSEAGYTGTDTQYF. The CDR3, as DNA: TGTGCCAGCAGTGAAGCGGGCTACACGGGCACAGATACGCAGTATTTT.

This clone has just a few counts. The chain joins TRBV4-1 to TRBJ2-3; 9 bases line up with TRBD2. The CDR3 runs to 20 residues. V shed 4 bases, J shed 0 bases, and the junction held 17 bases outside the gene matches. CDR1 is MGHRA, CDR2 YSYEKL, per germline. CDR3 nucleotide sequence: TGCGCCAGCAGCCCAAGAATTGTGGGGAGCGGGAGGCTTAGCACAGATACGCAGTATTTT. Translating gives CASSPRIVGSGRLSTDTQYF.

The gene calls are TRBV7-8 and TRBJ2-7; 7 nucleotides line up with TRBD2. The germline CDR1 and CDR2 sequences are SGHVS and FQNEAQ. Trimming cost V 1 base and J 5 bases; bases outside gene matches: 14. This CDR3 comprises 17 residues. The CDR3 bases are TGTGCCAGCAGCTTAGACTTTCTGGAACGGGAGGAACACGAGCAGTACTTC. It yields the protein CASSLDFLEREEHEQYF.

The chain employs TRBV14 and TRBJ2-7, with TRBD2 as a possible D gene (5 bases). Trimming removed 3 bases at V and 4 bases at J, with 13 bases between. CDR1 SGHDN and CDR2 FVKESK come from the germline V gene. The length of the CDR3 is 14 residues. The CDR3 sequence: CASSHHPGFYEQYF. DNA of the CDR3: TGTGCCAGCAGCCACCACCCGGGATTTTACGAGCAGTACTTC.

This chain connects TRBV7-9 to TRBJ1-5; D might be TRBD1 (5 bases). Deletions cut 3 bases from V and 0 bases from J, with 9 bases between. This CDR3 has 15 residues. The germline V gene encodes CDR1 SEHNR and CDR2 FQNEAQ (reference sequence). CDR3 DNA sequence: TGTGCCAGCAGCTTCGGGGGGGATAGCAATCAGCCCCAGCATTTT. This encodes CASSFGGDSNQPQHF.

The V call is TRBV10-2, the J call TRBJ2-7; 13 nucleotides line up with TRBD2. Germline lookup yields CDR1 WSHSY and CDR2 SAAADI. There are 18 residues in the CDR3. V lost 4 bases, J lost 0 bases, and 9 bases stayed unmatched. The CDR3 reads CASSAPGTSGTSSYEQYF. The CDR3 DNA reads TGCGCCAGCAGTGCCCCCGGGACTAGCGGGACCAGCTCCTACGAGCAGTACTTC.

This chain joins TRBV6-6 and TRBJ1-1, with 9 bases matching TRBD1. Germline loops: CDR1 MNHNY, CDR2 SVGAGI (reference sequence). The trim removed 2 bases at V and 1 base at J, leaving 5 bases unmatched. The CDR3 runs to 16 residues. In nucleotides, the CDR3 is TGTGCCAGCAGTTACAAACAGGGGGCGAAGAACACTGAAGCTTTCTTT. As protein: CASSYKQGAKNTEAFF.

The J gene is TRBJ2-1, the V gene TRBV30; no clear D gene. Trimming pared 2 bases from V and 0 bases from J, leaving 11 bases between. The CDR3 consists of 15 residues. CDR1 GTSNPN and CDR2 SVGIG come from the germline V gene (reference sequence). The DNA of the CDR3 is TGTGCCTGGAGTCCCCCACAGAGCTCCTACAATGAGCAGTTCTTC. This sequence encodes CAWSPPQSSYNEQFF.

This chain connects TRBV7-9 to TRBJ2-5, with 8 bases that match TRBD1. This CDR3 has 16 amino acids. Per the germline V gene, CDR1 is SEHNR and CDR2 is FQNEAQ (reference sequence). Trimming cost V 5 bases and J 3 bases; bases outside gene matches: 11. CDR3 protein: CASSVNPGQEEETQYF. CDR3 sequence (DNA): TGTGCCAGCAGCGTGAACCCGGGACAGGAGGAAGAGACCCAGTACTTC.

This chain links TRBV7-8 with TRBJ1-1; D unclear. V lost 4 bases, J lost 8 bases, and 2 bases lay in between. Germline V gives CDR1 SGHVS, CDR2 FQNEAQ. The CDR3 has 9 residues. The CDR3 loop is CASSSEAFF. In DNA form, the CDR3 reads TGTGCCAGCAGCTCAGAAGCTTTCTTT.

The genes are TRBV19 and TRBJ1-1, with D possibly matching TRBD1 (5 bases). CDR1 LNHDA and CDR2 SQIVND come from the germline V gene (reference sequence). This CDR3 spans 15 amino acids. Trimming stripped 7 bases from V and 1 base from J, with 16 bases between. CDR3 coding DNA: TGTGCCAGTACCCCACTCGGGGGTGGGAACACTGAAGCTTTCTTT. This translates into CASTPLGGGNTEAFF.

This chain links TRBV30 with TRBJ2-2; 7 bases align to TRBD1. The CDR3 contains 18 residues. Germline CDR1 GTSNPN, CDR2 SVGIG (reference sequence). After removal of 3 bases from V and 0 bases from J, the junction contained 13 bases not matched to a gene. The CDR3 DNA is TGTGCCTGGAGACTCGAAGTGAGCGACAGGGCGAACACCGGGGAGCTGTTTTTT. This codes for CAWRLEVSDRANTGELFF.

In this sample, this clone turned up a few times. The chain recombines TRBV5-1 with TRBJ1-1; D is unresolved. Looked up from germline, CDR1 is SGHRS and CDR2 is YFSETQ. Trimming cost V 2 bases and J 0 bases, with 11 bases left between them. The CDR3 spans 15 residues. The CDR3 region has the DNA TGCGCCAGCAGCTTTCACGCAGACTTGAACACTGAAGCTTTCTTT. Protein product: CASSFHADLNTEAFF.

The CDR3 DNA reads as TGCGCCAGCAGCCAAAGAGCTCGGGGGGCGGGGGAGCAGTACTTC. It is translated as CASSQRARGAGEQYF. The chain joins TRBV4-3 to TRBJ2-7, with a weak D call TRBD2 (7 bases). The CDR3 totals 15 residues. CDR1 LGHNA and CDR2 YSLEER come from the germline V gene. Trimming cost V 2 bases and J 7 bases, with 18 bases left between them.

The gene calls are TRBV5-1 and TRBJ2-7; perhaps TRBD2 as D (6 bases). Germline V gene data show CDR1 as SGHRS and CDR2 as YFSETQ. The CDR3 runs 16 residues. The germline V and J ends were trimmed by 4 bases and 0 bases, with 17 bases remaining between them. CDR3 loop: CASSRGREPGSYEQYF. The CDR3 bases are TGCGCCAGCAGCAGGGGCCGGGAGCCGGGCTCCTACGAGCAGTACTTC.

The chain uses TRBV7-2 and TRBJ2-5, with D perhaps TRBD2 (6 bases). This CDR3 has 15 amino acids. CDR1 and CDR2 (germline): SGHTA, FQGNSA. V was clipped by 4 bases and J by 1 base, with 13 bases between them. CDR3 region: CASSSRRDSQETQYF. CDR3 nucleotide sequence: TGTGCCAGCAGCTCGCGCCGGGACTCCCAAGAGACCCAGTACTTC.

This chain joins TRBV21-1 and TRBJ2-7; TRBD1 reflects the table's D call only, with no check against the DNA. TRBV21-1 is flagged as a pseudogene. The CDR3 runs to 15 residues. The CDR3 DNA sequence: TGTGCCACAGGGGGCCGCAACTCGAGCTCCTACGAGCAGTACTTC. Translation: CATGGRNSSSYEQYF.